This entry concerns a single TCR beta chain. From germline, CDR1 is SEHNR and CDR2 FQNEAQ (reference sequence). The germline V and J ends were trimmed by 5 bases and 3 bases, with 13 bases remaining between them. This CDR3 has 14 amino acids. The data originate from a study of blood T cell repertoires in COVID-19. On the study more broadly: Samples taken during acute and convalescent COVID-19 were collected in the United States, Italy and Spain. The cDNA or gDNA used as material had been derived from T cells, B-cell-depleted T cells, or PBMCs.

In the original processing: Nucleated cell number was recorded as an estimate derived from reference gene primer amplification. Libraries were prepared by immunoSEQ multiplex PCR; TCRdb keeps only in-frame clonotypes and omits some of them. V, J and clone size reflect that table, while D and trimming were determined from the DNA. This table holds some 45,000 clones, around 80% found once. Sequencing was done on a sample of peripheral blood. J is TRBJ1-2 and V is TRBV7-9; perhaps TRBD1 as D (6 bases). This clonotype was obtained from an older man with acute or convalescent COVID-19. CDR3 DNA: TGTGCCAGCAGCAATCAGGGGACCGACTATGGCTACACCTTC. Its translation is CASSNQGTDYGYTF.